This T cell receptor beta chain was sequenced during a study of CD8+CD57+ T cells in acquired aplastic anemia. CDR1 is SEHNR and CDR2 is FQNEAQ in the germline V gene (reference sequence). The CDR3 runs 14 residues. The ends were cut back, 2 bases at V and 5 bases at J, with 12 bases in the middle. Sequenced patients had shown CD8+CD57+ cell expansion by flow cytometry. TCR beta VDJ and CDR3 profiles were obtained from a genomic DNA template. TCRdb called the reads again in MiXCR, with one record for every CDR3 protein. This sample has approximately 220,000 distinct CDR3 sequences, with around 43% found just once. This clonotype was picked up many times. The target antigen is unknown. Study outcomes and limitations: Statistical testing detected no significant gap in CD8+ Simpson's diversity between patients and controls.

The rearrangement joins TRBV7-9 to TRBJ1-1; D remains unclear. Sequencing was performed on sorted CD4+, CD8+, or CD8+CD57+ T cells (not recorded which) from PBMCs. The TCR sequence derives from a human donor with aplastic anemia. Here the CDR3 reads CASSLPQMGTEAFF. CDR3 bases: TGTGCCAGCAGCTTACCCCAAATGGGGACTGAAGCTTTCTTT.